The 26 T cell receptor beta chains below come from one sample, sequenced in a study of T cells in Graves' hyperthyroidism and ophthalmopathy. TCR beta CDR3 regions were amplified from RNA. The primer set for the first-round RT-PCR of the TCR CDR3 was HTBI. MiXCR was run by TCRdb on the multiplex PCR reads, yielding one entry per CDR3 protein. The table includes about 640,000 distinct CDR3 sequences, about a fifth detected once. Input material: blood. These receptor sequences come from a man aged 25-45 years with Graves' ophthalmopathy.

The table lists this clonotype with a few counts. V gene TRBV11-2 combines with J gene TRBJ2-1; D is perhaps TRBD1 (6 bases). This CDR3 comprises 15 residues. V gave up 5 bases and J gave up 4 bases, with 15 bases separating them. Germline V gives CDR1 SGHAT, CDR2 FQNNGV. CDR3 region: CASSRTGTGYNEQFF. CDR3 in DNA: TGTGCCAGCAGCAGAACCGGAACAGGGTACAATGAGCAGTTCTTC.

This clonotype was seen only a few times. The chain is built from TRBV9 and TRBJ2-7, with 8 bases aligning to TRBD2. This CDR3 spans 15 amino acids. With 0 bases clipped from V and 6 bases from J, the junction kept 8 bases outside the gene matches. Germline CDR1 is SGDLS and CDR2 is YYNGEE. The CDR3 reads CASSVGRAGAGEQYF. CDR3 DNA: TGTGCCAGCAGCGTAGGGAGAGCGGGAGCTGGCGAGCAGTACTTC.

J is TRBJ1-5 and V is TRBV10-2, with D unclear. This CDR3 region has 12 residues. Trimming shortened V by 10 bases and J by 2 bases, and 9 bases separated the two germline ends. Germline assignment: CDR1 WSHSY and CDR2 SAAADI. The CDR3 is CATALGNQPQHF. CDR3 DNA: TGCGCCACCGCCCTGGGCAATCAGCCCCAGCATTTT.

This chain joins TRBV27 and TRBJ2-2; 7 positions match TRBD2. The CDR3 is 15 residues long. Germline trimming cut 7 bases from V and 1 base from J; bases unmatched to any gene: 6. From germline, CDR1 is MNHEY and CDR2 SMNVEV (reference sequence). The CDR3 here is CASTGQRENTGELFF. Here the CDR3 DNA reads TGTGCCAGCACTGGCCAGCGGGAGAACACCGGGGAGCTGTTTTTT.

V gene TRBV7-2 combines with J gene TRBJ2-6; D call uncertain. V dropped 2 bases and J dropped 0 bases, with 5 bases sitting between them. The length of the CDR3 is 15 residues. CDR1 and CDR2 from the germline V gene are SGHTA and FQGNSA. The CDR3, as DNA: TGTGCCAGCAGCTTATGGTACTCTGGGGCCAACGTCCTGACTTTC. Translated, it gives CASSLWYSGANVLTF.

A few counts support this clonotype. The chain uses TRBV6-2 or TRBV6-3 and TRBJ1-5; TRBD1 is a possible D gene (5 bases). V lost 4 bases and J lost 6, with 13 bases in between. From germline, CDR1 is MNHEY and CDR2 SVGEGT. The CDR3 has 14 residues. The CDR3 protein is CASSWVRGGQPQHF. DNA of the CDR3: TGTGCCAGCAGTTGGGTTAGGGGTGGTCAGCCCCAGCATTTT.

This clonotype was observed a handful of times. This rearrangement joins TRBV3-1 to TRBJ2-7; D not resolved. The CDR3 sequence is 13 residues long. From germline, CDR1 is LGHDT and CDR2 YNNKEL (reference sequence). Trimming pared 7 bases from V and 2 bases from J, leaving 12 bases between. The DNA of the CDR3 is TGTGCCAGCACCCCCGGCGCCCCCTACGAGCAGTACTTC. Amino acid sequence: CASTPGAPYEQYF.

The chain joins TRBV4-2 to TRBJ1-4; 8 bases are shared with TRBD1. Germline V gives CDR1 LGHNA, CDR2 YNFKEQ. With V trimmed by 0 bases and J by 7 bases, 7 bases remained unmatched. The CDR3 contains 16 residues. CDR3 sequence reads: CASSQETTGALEKLFF. In DNA form, the CDR3 reads TGTGCCAGCAGCCAAGAGACGACAGGGGCCCTTGAAAAACTGTTTTTT.

This clonotype was found a few times. V usage is TRBV6-1 and J usage is TRBJ1-4; D unclear. Per germline, CDR1 MNHNS and CDR2 SASEGT. The CDR3 spans 16 residues. Trimming removed 1 base at V and 5 bases at J, with 14 bases between. The chain's CDR3 is CASSEVFDRGNEKLFF. The DNA for the CDR3 is TGTGCCAGCAGTGAAGTTTTTGACCGAGGAAATGAAAAACTGTTTTTT.

The V gene is TRBV20-1, the J gene TRBJ2-1; D could derive from TRBD1 or TRBD2 (5 bases each). This CDR3 spans 16 amino acids. V was trimmed by 1 base and J by 5 bases, leaving 18 bases between them. Per germline, CDR1 DFQATT and CDR2 SNEGSKA (reference sequence). The CDR3 reads CSARVGSGIGDNEQFF. The CDR3 DNA is TGCAGTGCTAGAGTTGGATCCGGGATAGGGGACAATGAGCAGTTCTTC.

The sample holds a few counts of this clonotype. The J gene is TRBJ2-5, the V gene TRBV5-4; the match to TRBD1 covers 9 bases. Trimming removed 4 bases from V and 4 bases from J; junction bases left unmatched: 8. Looked up from germline, CDR1 is SGHNT and CDR2 is YYREEE (reference sequence). The CDR3 is 15 amino acids. The CDR3 DNA is TGTGCCAGCAGCGACGGACAGGGGAAGATAGAGACCCAGTACTTC. Its translation is CASSDGQGKIETQYF. The full variable domain, completed using reference TRBV5-4 and TRBJ2-5, is ETGVTQSPTHLIKTRGQQVTLRCSSQSGHNTVSWYQQALGQGPQFIFQYYREEENGRGNFPPRFSGLQFPNYSSELNVNALELDDSALYLCASSDGQGKIETQYFGPGTRLLVL.

This clonotype has only a few counts. The chain uses TRBV28 and TRBJ2-1, with D possibly TRBD1 on 5 matching bases. V was pared by 7 bases and J by 2 bases, with 9 bases between. The CDR3 covers 13 residues. Germline V gene data show CDR1 as MDHEN and CDR2 as SYDVKM. CDR3 DNA sequence: TGTGCCAGCAAGCCAGGGCCCTACAATGAGCAGTTCTTC. Encoded protein: CASKPGPYNEQFF.

This clonotype was picked up many times. The chain links TRBV6-1 to TRBJ2-5; D not certain. Between the trimmed V and J ends, which lost 5 bases and 2 bases, there was a span of 9 bases. Germline-derived CDR1 and CDR2 are MNHNS and SASEGT. The CDR3 covers 13 residues. The CDR3 sequence is CASSYTPQETQYF. CDR3 coding DNA: TGTGCCAGCAGTTATACACCACAAGAGACCCAGTACTTC.

The gene calls are TRBV29-1 and TRBJ2-2; either TRBD1 or TRBD2 may fit D (5 bases each). The CDR3 is made up of 12 amino acids. CDR1 and CDR2 from the germline V gene are SQVTM and ANQGSEA. Trimming removed 5 bases at V and 7 bases at J, with 11 bases between. The CDR3 bases are TGCAGCGTTTCCTTGAGGGGCGGGGAGCTGTTTTTT. This encodes CSVSLRGGELFF.

This clonotype has at least ten counts. V is TRBV28 and J is TRBJ2-7; 8 bases are a match to TRBD2. With 8 bases clipped from V and 7 bases from J, the junction kept 16 bases outside the gene matches. CDR3 length: 15 amino acids. CDR1 and CDR2 from the germline V gene are MDHEN and SYDVKM. CDR3 DNA sequence: TGTGCCAGCTCCCTACGGGGGGGCGCATCGTGGGAGCAGTACTTC. It yields the protein CASSLRGGASWEQYF. The complete variable domain, with remaining parts taken from reference TRBV28 and TRBJ2-7, reads DVKVTQSSRYLVKRTGEKVFLECVQDMDHENMFWYRQDPGLGLRLIYFSYDVKMKEKGDIPEGYSVSREKKERFSLILESASTNQTSMYLCASSLRGGASWEQYFGPGTRLTVT.

This clonotype was counted a few times. V and J are TRBV2 and TRBJ2-2; 7 positions match TRBD1. From germline, CDR1 is SNHLY and CDR2 FYNNEI. V shed 7 bases and J 6 bases; nucleotides not matched to a gene: 8. The CDR3 is made up of 14 amino acids. CDR3 DNA sequence: TGTGCCAGCAAAGGACCGACAGGGCCCGGGGAGCTGTTTTTT. Its translation: CASKGPTGPGELFF. Looking up the rest from reference TRBV2 and TRBJ2-2 gives the full variable domain: EPEVTQTPSHQVTQMGQEVILRCVPISNHLYFYWYRQILGQKVEFLVSFYNNEISEKSEIFDDQFSVERPDGSNFTLKIRSTKLEDSAMYFCASKGPTGPGELFFGEGSRLTVL.

The chain recombines TRBV20-1 with TRBJ2-7; maybe TRBD2 (6 bases). The CDR3 totals 13 residues. Germline CDR1 and CDR2: DFQATT and SNEGSKA (reference sequence). V was trimmed by 8 bases and J by 4 bases, leaving 18 bases between them. Written as DNA, the CDR3 is TGCAGTACCATCCTCGGGACTTCGTACGAGCAGTACTTC. Its protein product is CSTILGTSYEQYF.

This sequence joins TRBV10-3 and TRBJ1-2; unclear D gene. This CDR3 spans 14 amino acids. The V gene's germline CDR1 is ENHRY and CDR2 SYGVKD. V was trimmed by 7 bases and J by 7 bases, leaving 19 bases between them. CDR3 DNA sequence: TGTGCCATCAACCGTGGGCAAATTTCAGGTGGCTACACCTTC. The encoded protein is CAINRGQISGGYTF.

In its sample, this clonotype was seen many times. V and J are TRBV6-1 and TRBJ2-7; perhaps TRBD1 as D (5 bases). Germline values: CDR1 MNHNS, CDR2 SASEGT. The V gene lost 5 bases and the J gene lost 0 bases, with 14 bases spanning the gap. The CDR3 has 15 residues. CDR3 loop: CASSRHSDSSYEQYF. For the CDR3, the DNA is TGTGCCAGCAGTCGTCACTCCGACAGCTCCTACGAGCAGTACTTC.

The chain has TRBV28 and TRBJ2-1; D unresolved. The CDR3 is 11 residues long. Germline V lookup: CDR1 MDHEN, CDR2 SYDVKM. V was trimmed by 1 base and J by 9 bases, leaving 4 bases between them. CDR3 in DNA: TGTGCCAGCAGTTTATATCGTGAGCAGTTCTTC. Its protein is CASSLYREQFF.

The chain combines TRBV19 with TRBJ1-5, with D maybe TRBD1 (6 bases). The CDR3 extends over 17 amino acids. Germline V gives CDR1 LNHDA, CDR2 SQIVND (reference sequence). The V and J ends lost 7 bases and 5 bases respectively, with 24 bases between them. The CDR3 coding sequence is TGTGCCAGTATGGGGGGGGGCGCGATTTATAATGATCAGCCCCAGCATTTT. Residues: CASMGGGAIYNDQPQHF.

The CDR3 region is CASISGTSITEAFF. The CDR3, as DNA: TGTGCCAGCATCTCCGGGACAAGTATAACTGAAGCTTTCTTT. The chain carries TRBV7-9 and TRBJ1-1, with D maybe TRBD1 (6 bases). This CDR3 has 14 residues. Germline V gene sequence: CDR1 SEHNR, CDR2 FQNEAQ (reference sequence). Deletions cut 7 bases from V and 5 bases from J, with 17 bases between.

V is TRBV29-1 and J is TRBJ1-1; 9 nucleotides line up with TRBD1. The CDR3 runs 12 residues. V dropped 4 bases and J dropped 4; count of bases not matched to a gene: 1. The germline CDR1 and CDR2 sequences are SQVTM and ANQGSEA. The CDR3 region has the DNA TGCAGCGTTGTACAGGGGGCCACTGAAGCTTTCTTT. Amino acid sequence: CSVVQGATEAFF. Filled out from reference TRBV29-1 and TRBJ1-1, the complete variable domain reads SAVISQKPSRDICQRGTSLTIQCQVDSQVTMMFWYRQQPGQSLTLIATANQGSEATYESGFVIDKFPISRPNLTFSTLTVSNMSPEDSSIYLCSVVQGATEAFFGQGTRLTVV.

The chain carries TRBV24-1 and TRBJ1-1, with a weak D call TRBD1 (6 bases). The V gene's germline CDR1 is KGHDR and CDR2 SFDVKD. This CDR3 comprises 17 residues. The V end lost 5 bases, the J end lost 2 bases, and 20 bases lay between the germline ends. CDR3: CATSGRDGGGTNTEAFF. The DNA for the CDR3 is TGTGCCACCAGTGGCCGGGACGGAGGGGGGACAAACACTGAAGCTTTCTTT.

In this sample, this clonotype turned up a few times. The gene calls are TRBV20-1 and TRBJ2-7; possibly TRBD1 for D (5 bases). CDR3 length equals 15 residues. In germline, CDR1 is DFQATT, CDR2 SNEGSKA (reference sequence). Deletions cut 0 bases from V and 6 bases from J, with 18 bases between. The CDR3 DNA reads TGCAGTGCTAGAGACCTATGGGGCGCTAACGGCGAGCAGTACTTC. Its translation is CSARDLWGANGEQYF.

In regard to this clonotype: This could be a read error, since a much larger clone is one nucleotide away. This chain links TRBV2 with TRBJ1-2; D is possibly TRBD1 (6 bases). Germline assignment: CDR1 SNHLY and CDR2 FYNNEI. The CDR3 length is 12 residues. The CDR3 DNA sequence: TGTGCCGGGAAGGACAGTAACTATGGCTACGCCTTC. This translates into CAGKDSNYGYAF. The full variable domain, completed using reference TRBV2 and TRBJ1-2, is EPEVTQTPSHQVTQMGQEVILRCVPISNHLYFYWYRQILGQKVEFLVSFYNNEISEKSEIFDDQFSVERPDGSNFTLKIRSTKLEDSAMYFCAGKDSNYGYAFGSGTRLTVV.